This T cell receptor (beta chain) was identified in a study of T cells in Graves' hyperthyroidism and ophthalmopathy. Study observations and caveats: Blood held most thyroid clonotypes expanded above 0.001 frequency.

The CDR3 has 11 residues. The germline V gene encodes CDR1 SGHTA and CDR2 FQGTGA. Researchers amplified the TCR beta CDR3 regions from RNA transcripts. The HTBI primer set drove a first-round RT-PCR of the TCR CDR3. TCRdb re-called the multiplex PCR reads through MiXCR, storing one row per CDR3 protein. The profile shows just over 550,000 distinct CDR3 sequences, 35% to 55% of them singletons. For this clonotype: Its specificity is not known. The junction differs from germline at one of its ends, possibly a read error.

The sequence derives from a woman under 30 with Graves' hyperthyroidism. Source material: peripheral blood or thyroid tissue (not recorded which). The chain couples TRBV7-3 to TRBJ2-5, with D hard to call. The CDR3 spells CASNPSWARDF. Written as DNA, the CDR3 is TGTGCCAGCAACCCATCGTGGGCCCGGGACTTC.